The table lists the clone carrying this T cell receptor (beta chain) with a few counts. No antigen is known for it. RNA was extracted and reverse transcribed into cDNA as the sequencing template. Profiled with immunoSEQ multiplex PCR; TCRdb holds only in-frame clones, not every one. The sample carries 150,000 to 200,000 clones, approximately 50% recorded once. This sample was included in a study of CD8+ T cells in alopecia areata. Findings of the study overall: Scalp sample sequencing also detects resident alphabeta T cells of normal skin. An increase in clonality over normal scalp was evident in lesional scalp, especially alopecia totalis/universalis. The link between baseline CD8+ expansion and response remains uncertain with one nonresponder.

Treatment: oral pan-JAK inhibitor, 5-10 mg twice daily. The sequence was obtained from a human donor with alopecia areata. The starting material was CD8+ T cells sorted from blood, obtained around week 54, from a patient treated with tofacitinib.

The CDR3 region is CAWGDRVRGYTF. The CDR3 DNA reads as TGTGCCTGGGGAGACAGGGTTCGTGGCTACACCTTC. V gene TRBV30 combines with J gene TRBJ1-2; 7 bases match TRBD1. V lost 5 bases to trimming and J lost 7 bases; unmatched junction nucleotides: 7. Germline CDR1 and CDR2: GTSNPN and SVGIG (reference sequence). The CDR3 totals 12 residues.